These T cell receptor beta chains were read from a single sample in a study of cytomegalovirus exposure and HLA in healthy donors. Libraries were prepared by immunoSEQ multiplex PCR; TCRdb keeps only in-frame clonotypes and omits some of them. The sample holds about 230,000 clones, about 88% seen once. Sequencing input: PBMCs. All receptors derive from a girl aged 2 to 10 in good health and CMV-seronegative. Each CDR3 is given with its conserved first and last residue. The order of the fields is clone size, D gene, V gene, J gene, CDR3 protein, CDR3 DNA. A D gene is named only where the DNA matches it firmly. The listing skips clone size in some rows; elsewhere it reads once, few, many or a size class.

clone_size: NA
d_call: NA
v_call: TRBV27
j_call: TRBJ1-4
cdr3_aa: CASRNLRTGNEKLFF
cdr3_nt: TGTGCCAGCAGGAACCTAAGAACAGGGAATGAAAAACTGTTTTTT

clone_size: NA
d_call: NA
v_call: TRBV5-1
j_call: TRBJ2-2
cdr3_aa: CASSLNTGTAIGELFF
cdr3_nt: TGCGCCAGCAGCTTAAATACCGGGACTGCAATCGGGGAGCTGTTTTTT

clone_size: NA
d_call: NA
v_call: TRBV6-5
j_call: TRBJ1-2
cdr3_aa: CASSYGGNYGYTF
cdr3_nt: TGTGCCAGCAGTTATGGGGGCAACTATGGCTACACCTTC

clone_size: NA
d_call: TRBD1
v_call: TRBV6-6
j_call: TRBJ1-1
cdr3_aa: CASSTGTGMTEAFF
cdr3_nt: TGTGCCAGCAGTACCGGGACAGGGATGACTGAAGCTTTCTTT

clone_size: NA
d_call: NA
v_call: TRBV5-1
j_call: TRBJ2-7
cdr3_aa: CASSLTTNTYEQYF
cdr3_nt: TGCGCCAGCAGCTTGACGACTAATACCTACGAGCAGTACTTC

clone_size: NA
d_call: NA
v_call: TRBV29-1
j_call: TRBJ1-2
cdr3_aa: CSVEAPGANYGYTF
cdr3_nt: TGCAGCGTTGAAGCCCCGGGAGCTAACTATGGCTACACCTTC

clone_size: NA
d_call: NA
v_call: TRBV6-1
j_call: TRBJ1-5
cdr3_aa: CASSEQTGRGQPQHF
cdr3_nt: TGTGCCAGCAGTGAGCAGACAGGTAGGGGTCAGCCCCAGCATTTT

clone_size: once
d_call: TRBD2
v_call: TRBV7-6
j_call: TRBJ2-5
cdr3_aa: CASSPPGLATSETQYF
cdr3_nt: TGTGCCAGCAGCCCGCCGGGACTAGCGACCAGCGAGACCCAGTACTTC

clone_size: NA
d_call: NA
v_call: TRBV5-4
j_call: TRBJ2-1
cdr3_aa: CATDNEQFF
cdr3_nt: TGTGCCACCGACAATGAGCAGTTCTTC

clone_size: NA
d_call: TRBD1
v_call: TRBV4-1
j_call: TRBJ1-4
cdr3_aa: CASSQDKGQGATNEKLFF
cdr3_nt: TGCGCCAGCAGCCAAGATAAGGGACAGGGTGCAACTAATGAAAAACTGTTTTTT

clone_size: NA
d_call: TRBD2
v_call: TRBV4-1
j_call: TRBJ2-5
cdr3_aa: CASSQERGGWYQETQYF
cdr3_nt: TGCGCCAGCAGCCAAGAGCGGGGGGGCTGGTACCAAGAGACCCAGTACTTC

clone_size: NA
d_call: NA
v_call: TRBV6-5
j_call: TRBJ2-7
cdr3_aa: CASSYSFPDEQYF
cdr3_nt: TGTGCCAGCAGTTACTCGTTCCCGGACGAGCAGTACTTC

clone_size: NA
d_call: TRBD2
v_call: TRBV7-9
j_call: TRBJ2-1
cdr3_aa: CASRALRGAIYNEQFF
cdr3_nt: TGTGCCAGCAGGGCCTTGCGGGGGGCGATCTACAATGAGCAGTTCTTC

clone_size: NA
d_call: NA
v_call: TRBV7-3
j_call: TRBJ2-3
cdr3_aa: CASSPSVTDTQYF
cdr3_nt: TGTGCCAGCAGCCCGTCGGTGACAGATACGCAGTATTTT

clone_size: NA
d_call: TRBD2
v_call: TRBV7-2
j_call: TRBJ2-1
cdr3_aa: CASRLAGIHNEQFF
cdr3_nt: TGTGCCAGCCGACTAGCGGGAATCCACAATGAGCAGTTCTTC

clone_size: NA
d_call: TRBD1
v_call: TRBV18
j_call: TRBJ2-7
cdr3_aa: CASSTGTGSYEQYF
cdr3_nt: TGTGCCAGCTCAACCGGGACAGGGTCCTACGAGCAGTACTTC

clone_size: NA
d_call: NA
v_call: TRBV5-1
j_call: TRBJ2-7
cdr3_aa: CASSLPGGGYEQYF
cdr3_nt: TGCGCCAGCAGCTTGCCGGGGGGCGGCTACGAGCAGTACTTC

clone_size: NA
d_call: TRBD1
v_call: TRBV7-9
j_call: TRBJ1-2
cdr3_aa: CASSVDRVGYTF
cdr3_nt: TGTGCCAGCAGCGTCGACAGGGTTGGCTACACCTTC

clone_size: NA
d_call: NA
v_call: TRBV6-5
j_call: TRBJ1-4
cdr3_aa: CASSYSRSHEKLFF
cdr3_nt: TGTGCCAGCAGTTACTCGAGGAGCCATGAAAAACTGTTTTTT

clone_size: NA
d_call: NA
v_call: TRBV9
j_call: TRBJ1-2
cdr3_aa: CASSGGHTWNGYTF
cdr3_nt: TGTGCCAGCAGCGGGGGACATACCTGGAATGGCTACACCTTC

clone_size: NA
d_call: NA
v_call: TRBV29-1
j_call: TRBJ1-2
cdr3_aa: CSVTRTGPSYGYTF
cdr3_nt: TGCAGCGTAACGCGTACAGGGCCCTCCTATGGCTACACCTTC

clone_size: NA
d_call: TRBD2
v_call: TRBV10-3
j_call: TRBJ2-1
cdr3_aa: CAIRGGAGENNEQFF
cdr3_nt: TGTGCCATCAGAGGCGGAGCGGGAGAGAACAATGAGCAGTTCTTC

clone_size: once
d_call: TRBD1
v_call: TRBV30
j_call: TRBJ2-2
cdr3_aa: CAWSGAGTVAGELFF
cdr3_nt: TGTGCCTGGAGCGGGGCCGGGACAGTGGCCGGGGAGCTGTTTTTT

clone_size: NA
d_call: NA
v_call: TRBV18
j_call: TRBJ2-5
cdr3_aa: CASSPPSQETQYF
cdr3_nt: TGTGCCAGCTCACCACCGAGCCAAGAGACCCAGTACTTC

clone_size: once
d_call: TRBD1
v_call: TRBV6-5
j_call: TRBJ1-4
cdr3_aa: CASRRQGGEKLFF
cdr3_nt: TGTGCCAGCAGGAGACAGGGTGGTGAAAAACTGTTTTTT

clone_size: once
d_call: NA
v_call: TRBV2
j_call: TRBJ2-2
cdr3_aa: CASSERVTGELFF
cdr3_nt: TGTGCCAGCAGTGAACGGGTCACCGGGGAGCTGTTTTTT

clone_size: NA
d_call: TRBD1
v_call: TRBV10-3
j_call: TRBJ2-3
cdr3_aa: CASSGQGIDTQYF
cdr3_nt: TGTGCCTCGTCGGGACAGGGGATAGATACGCAGTATTTT

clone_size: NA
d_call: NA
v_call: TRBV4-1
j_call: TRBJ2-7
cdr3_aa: CASSQGRSYEQYF
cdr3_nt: TGCGCCAGCAGCCAAGGGAGGTCCTACGAGCAGTACTTC

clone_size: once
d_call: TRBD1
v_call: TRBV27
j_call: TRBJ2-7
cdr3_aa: CASSFLGTGFSYEQYF
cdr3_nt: TGTGCCAGCAGTTTTCTCGGGACAGGGTTTTCCTACGAGCAGTACTTC

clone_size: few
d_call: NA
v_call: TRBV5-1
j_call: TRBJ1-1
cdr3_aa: CASSLEASLATEAFF
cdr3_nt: TGCGCCAGCAGCTTGGAAGCCTCCTTAGCCACTGAAGCTTTCTTT

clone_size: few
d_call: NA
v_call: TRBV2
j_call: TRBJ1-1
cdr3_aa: CASQTSGTEAFF
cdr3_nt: TGTGCCAGCCAAACATCGGGCACTGAAGCTTTCTTT